Listed below are T cell receptor beta chains from one sample, sequenced in a study of CD8 T cells in Susac syndrome. Each CDR3 protein is one row after TCRdb ran MiXCR on the immunoSEQ multiplex PCR reads. Of over 150,000 distinct CDR3 sequences in the sample, nearly 95% are singletons; the top ten hold about 0.09%. The sequenced material came from CD4+ T cells from PBMCs. These receptors all stem from a human donor with multiple sclerosis. Each CDR3 is given with its conserved first and last residue. The D gene is left open where the match is weak. Part of the rows lack a size; the others show once, few, many or a class for expanded clones.

v_gene	d_gene	j_gene	abundance	CDR3aa	CDR3nt
TRBV7-3	TRBD1	TRBJ2-1	.	CASSVTGGVEQFF	TGTGCCAGCAGCGTGACAGGGGGCGTTGAGCAGTTCTTC
TRBV15	TRBD1	TRBJ2-7	.	CATSKGLAGGYEQYF	TGTGCCACCAGTAAAGGTTTGGCAGGGGGCTACGAGCAGTACTTC
TRBV20-1	.	TRBJ1-4	.	CSAKGPPNEKLFF	TGCAGTGCTAAGGGGCCGCCTAATGAAAAACTGTTTTTT
TRBV29-1	.	TRBJ2-3	.	CSAILTGTGTDTQYF	TGCAGCGCCATCCTTACAGGGACGGGCACAGATACGCAGTATTTT
TRBV20-1	.	TRBJ2-5	.	CSASSLAGETQYF	TGCAGTGCTAGTAGCCTAGCAGGAGAGACCCAGTACTTC
TRBV20-1	.	TRBJ1-5	.	CSAILFGQSNQPQHF	TGCAGTGCTATTTTGTTTGGGCAGAGCAATCAGCCCCAGCATTTT
TRBV29-1	TRBD1	TRBJ2-7	.	CSARDPGQGSYEQYF	TGCAGCGCAAGAGATCCGGGACAGGGGTCCTACGAGCAGTACTTC
TRBV7-9	TRBD1	TRBJ1-2	.	CASSPKTGEYGYTF	TGTGCCAGCAGCCCGAAGACAGGGGAGTATGGCTACACCTTC
TRBV7-2	.	TRBJ2-3	once	CASSLGQIRDTQYF	TGTGCCAGCAGCTTAGGACAGATCAGAGATACGCAGTATTTT
TRBV30	.	TRBJ1-2	.	CAWSVGYGYTF	TGTGCCTGGAGTGTAGGCTATGGCTACACCTTC
TRBV12-5	.	TRBJ2-7	.	CASRGRTYEQYF	TGTGCTTCCCGGGGGCGAACCTACGAGCAGTACTTC
TRBV7-9	TRBD1	TRBJ1-2	.	CASSAGTGELYGYTF	TGTGCCAGCAGCGCCGGGACAGGGGAGCTCTATGGCTACACCTTC
TRBV9	.	TRBJ1-2	.	CASSGETYGYTF	TGTGCCAGCAGCGGAGAGACCTATGGCTACACCTTC
TRBV24-1	TRBD1	TRBJ2-1	once	CATSAPNEGARQFF	TGTGCCACCAGTGCTCCTAACGAGGGGGCCCGTCAGTTCTTC
TRBV29-1	TRBD1	TRBJ2-7	once	CSVRQGAGYEQYF	TGCAGCGTTCGACAGGGGGCAGGCTACGAGCAGTACTTC
TRBV20-1	.	TRBJ1-1	once	CSAYPPALAEAFF	TGCAGTGCCTACCCCCCTGCTCTCGCTGAAGCTTTCTTT
TRBV3-1	.	TRBJ2-3	.	CASSQDRRYTQYF	TGTGCCAGCAGCCAAGACCGGAGGTATACGCAGTATTTT
TRBV18	.	TRBJ1-2	.	CASSPGVHYGYTF	TGTGCCAGCTCACCCGGGGTACACTATGGCTACACCTTC
TRBV6-5	.	TRBJ2-3	.	CASSYSDTQYF	TGTGCCAGCAGTTACTCGGATACGCAGTATTTT
TRBV2	TRBD1	TRBJ1-5	.	CASSGQGGSQPQHF	TGTGCCAGCAGCGGACAGGGTGGAAGTCAGCCCCAGCATTTT
TRBV9	TRBD1	TRBJ2-2	once	CASSVSGTGGGHGELFF	TGTGCCAGCAGCGTATCCGGGACAGGGGGCGGGCACGGGGAGCTGTTTTTT
TRBV20-1	TRBD2	TRBJ2-5	.	CSAIPAGGQETQYF	TGCAGTGCTATACCAGCGGGAGGGCAAGAGACCCAGTACTTC
TRBV29-1	.	TRBJ1-1	.	CSLKGVGDTEAFF	TGCAGCTTAAAGGGGGTGGGCGACACTGAAGCTTTCTTT
TRBV5-1	.	TRBJ2-3	.	CASSTGNTQYF	TGCGCCAGCAGCACCGGCAATACGCAGTATTTT
TRBV9	TRBD2	TRBJ2-1	.	CASSTRGVSYNEQFF	TGTGCCAGCAGCACACGGGGGGTCTCCTACAATGAGCAGTTCTTC
TRBV30	.	TRBJ2-1	.	CAWSTGSSSYNEQFF	TGTGCCTGGAGTACGGGCTCAAGCTCCTACAATGAGCAGTTCTTC
TRBV7-3	.	TRBJ2-3	.	CASSLPLTDTQYF	TGTGCCAGCAGCTTACCCCTCACAGATACGCAGTATTTT
TRBV2	TRBD2	TRBJ2-3	.	CASSPSGRATDTQYF	TGTGCCAGCAGCCCTAGCGGGAGGGCAACAGATACGCAGTATTTT
TRBV7-9	.	TRBJ1-1	.	CASSSTGHTEAFF	TGTGCCAGCAGCTCCACAGGGCACACTGAAGCTTTCTTT
TRBV19	TRBD2	TRBJ2-4	.	CASSPARTRNIQYF	TGTGCCAGTAGTCCCGCCCGGACTAGAAACATTCAGTACTTC
TRBV4-1	.	TRBJ2-7	once	CASSPRQGLRFYEQYF	TGCGCCAGCAGCCCCCGTCAGGGTCTGAGGTTCTACGAGCAGTACTTC
TRBV27	TRBD1	TRBJ1-5	.	CASSYRGYRQPQHF	TGTGCCAGCAGTTACAGGGGGTACCGTCAGCCCCAGCATTTT
TRBV5-1	.	TRBJ1-6	.	CASSLRRVQGNSPLHF	TGCGCCAGCAGCTTGAGGAGGGTACAGGGAAATTCACCCCTCCACTTT
TRBV20-1	.	TRBJ1-2	.	CSASATANYGYTF	TGCAGTGCTAGTGCGACGGCTAACTATGGCTACACCTTC
TRBV29-1	TRBD1	TRBJ1-4	few	CSVLTGGGSEKLFF	TGCAGCGTTCTCACAGGGGGCGGCAGTGAAAAACTGTTTTTT
TRBV11-2	.	TRBJ1-1	.	CASSFQGAKTEAFF	TGTGCCAGCAGCTTTCAGGGAGCAAAGACTGAAGCTTTCTTT
TRBV3-1	.	TRBJ2-1	.	CASSQSSENEQFF	TGTGCCAGCAGCCAATCTAGCGAGAATGAGCAGTTCTTC
TRBV20-1	TRBD2	TRBJ2-3	.	CSARAPQGLGDTQYF	TGCAGTGCTAGAGCTCCCCAGGGACTAGGAGATACGCAGTATTTT
TRBV25-1	TRBD2	TRBJ2-7	.	CASVLAGTYEQYF	TGTGCCAGCGTCTTAGCGGGGACGTACGAGCAGTACTTC
TRBV5-4	TRBD2	TRBJ2-1	.	CASSPTALTSGHNEQFF	TGTGCCAGCAGCCCAACCGCGTTGACTAGCGGCCACAATGAGCAGTTCTTC
TRBV20-1	.	TRBJ2-6	.	CSAISDSGANVLTF	TGCAGTGCTATATCCGACTCTGGGGCCAACGTCCTGACTTTC
TRBV6-2/TRBV6-3	.	TRBJ1-1	.	CASSPTRNTEAFF	TGTGCCAGCAGTCCCACAAGGAACACTGAAGCTTTCTTT